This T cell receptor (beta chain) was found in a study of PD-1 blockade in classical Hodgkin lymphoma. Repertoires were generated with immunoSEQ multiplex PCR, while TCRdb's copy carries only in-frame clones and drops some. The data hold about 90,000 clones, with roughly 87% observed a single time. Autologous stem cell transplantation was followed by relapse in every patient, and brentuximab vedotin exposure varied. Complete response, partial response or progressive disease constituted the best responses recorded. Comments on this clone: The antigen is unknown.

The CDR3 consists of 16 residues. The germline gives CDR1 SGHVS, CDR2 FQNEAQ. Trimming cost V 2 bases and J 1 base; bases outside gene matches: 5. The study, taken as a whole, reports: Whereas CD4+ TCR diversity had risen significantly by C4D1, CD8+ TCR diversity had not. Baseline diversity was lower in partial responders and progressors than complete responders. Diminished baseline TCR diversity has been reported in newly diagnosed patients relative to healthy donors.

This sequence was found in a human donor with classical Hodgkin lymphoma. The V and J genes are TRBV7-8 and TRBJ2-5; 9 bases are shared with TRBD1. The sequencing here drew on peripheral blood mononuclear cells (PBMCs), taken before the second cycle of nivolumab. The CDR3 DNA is TGTGCCAGCAGCTTACCCACAGGGGGCTCCCAAGAGACCCAGTACTTC. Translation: CASSLPTGGSQETQYF. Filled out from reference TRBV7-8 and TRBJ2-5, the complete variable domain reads GAGVSQSPRYKVAKRGQDVALRCDPISGHVSLFWYQQALGQGPEFLTYFQNEAQLDKSGLPSDRFFAERPEGSVSTLKIQRTQQEDSAVYLCASSLPTGGSQETQYFGPGTRLLVL.